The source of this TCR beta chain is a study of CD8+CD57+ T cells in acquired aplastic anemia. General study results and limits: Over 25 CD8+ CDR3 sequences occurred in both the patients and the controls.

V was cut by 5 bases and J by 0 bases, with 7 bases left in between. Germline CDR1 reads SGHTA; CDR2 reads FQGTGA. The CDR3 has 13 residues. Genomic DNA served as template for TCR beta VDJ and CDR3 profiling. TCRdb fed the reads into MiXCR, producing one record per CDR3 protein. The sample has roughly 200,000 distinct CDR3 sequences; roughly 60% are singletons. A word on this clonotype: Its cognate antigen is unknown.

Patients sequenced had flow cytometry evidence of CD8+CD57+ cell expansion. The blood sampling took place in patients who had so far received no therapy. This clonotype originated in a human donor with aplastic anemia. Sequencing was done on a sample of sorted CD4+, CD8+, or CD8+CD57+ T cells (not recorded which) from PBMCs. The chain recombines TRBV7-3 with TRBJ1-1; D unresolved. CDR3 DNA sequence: TGTGCCAGCAGCAAGCTCCTGAACACTGAAGCTTTCTTT. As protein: CASSKLLNTEAFF. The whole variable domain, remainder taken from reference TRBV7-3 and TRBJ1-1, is GAGVSQTPSNKVTEKGKYVELRCDPISGHTALYWYRQSLGQGPEFLIYFQGTGAADDSGLPNDRFFAVRPEGSVSTLKIQRTERGDSAVYLCASSKLLNTEAFFGQGTRLTVV.